The T cell receptor beta chain under discussion was sequenced for a study of T-cell reconstitution after alpha-beta-depleted transplantation in children. In this sample, this clonotype turned up many times. Its specificity is not known. V lost 3 bases, J lost 5 bases, and 3 bases stayed unmatched. Germline V gives CDR1 MNHEY, CDR2 SMNVEV (reference sequence). The CDR3 extends over 15 amino acids. Study-level points and caveats: Diversity and T-cell counts at one year after transplant derived mostly from new T cells. Two months or so post-transplant, alpha-beta T cells reportedly derived from several hundred expanded graft clones. Some patients' high day-60 TCRbeta diversity was attributed to recipient cells surviving conditioning.

Preparing the TCRbeta library involved the use of unique molecular identifiers. TCRdb passed the PCR reads through MiXCR, listing each CDR3 protein once. The sample lists hundreds of thousands of distinct CDR3 sequences; about an eighth were seen once. The source is a girl aged 2-10 years with congenital amegakaryocytic thrombocytopenia, due to receive a stem cell transplant. The chain recombines TRBV27 with TRBJ2-1; 11 bases are a match to TRBD2. The input for sequencing was PBMCs, taken before TCRalphabeta/CD19-depleted stem cell transplant. CDR3: CASSFGTSGDNEQFF. The CDR3 region has the DNA TGTGCCAGCAGTTTTGGGACTAGCGGCGACAATGAGCAGTTCTTC.